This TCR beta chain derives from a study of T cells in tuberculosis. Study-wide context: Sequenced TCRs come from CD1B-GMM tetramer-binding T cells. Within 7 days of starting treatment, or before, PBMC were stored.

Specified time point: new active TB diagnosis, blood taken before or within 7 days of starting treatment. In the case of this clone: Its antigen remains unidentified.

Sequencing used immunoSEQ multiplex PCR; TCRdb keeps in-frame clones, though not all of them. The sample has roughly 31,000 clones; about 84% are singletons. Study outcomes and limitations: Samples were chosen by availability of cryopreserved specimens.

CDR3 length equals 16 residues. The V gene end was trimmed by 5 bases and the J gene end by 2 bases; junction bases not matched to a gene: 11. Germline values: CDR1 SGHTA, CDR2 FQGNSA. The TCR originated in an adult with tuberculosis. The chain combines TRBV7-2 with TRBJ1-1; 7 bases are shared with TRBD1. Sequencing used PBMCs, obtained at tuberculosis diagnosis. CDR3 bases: TGTGCCAGCAGCCGACGAATGGGACAGACCAACACTGAAGCTTTCTTT. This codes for CASSRRMGQTNTEAFF. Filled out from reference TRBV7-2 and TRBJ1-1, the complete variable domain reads GAGVSQSPSNKVTEKGKDVELRCDPISGHTALYWYRQSLGQGLEFLIYFQGNSAPDKSGLPSDRFSAERTGGSVSTLTIQRTQQEDSAVYLCASSRRMGQTNTEAFFGQGTRLTVV.